The 29 T cell receptor beta chains below all came from one sample that was sequenced in a study of cytomegalovirus exposure and HLA in healthy donors. PCR used 60 Vbeta primers and 13 Jbeta primers. The repertoire was sequenced with immunoSEQ multiplex PCR; TCRdb's copy has only in-frame clones and lacks some. The data hold some 110,000 clones, with roughly three fifths observed a single time. Input material: PBMCs. The source of these receptors is a man aged 18 to 29 in good health and CMV-seronegative.

This clone was seen more than once but under ten times. Different DNA sequences within this sample yield the same CDR3. The gene calls are TRBV10-2 and TRBJ2-3; the D is unclear. The V end lost 2 bases, the J end lost 6 bases, and 3 bases lay between the germline ends. Germline CDR1 reads WSHSY; CDR2 reads SAAADI. The CDR3 runs 11 residues. CDR3 loop: CASSELDTQYF. Written as DNA, the CDR3 is TGCGCCAGCAGTGAGCTGGATACGCAGTATTTT.

As for this clone: This sample also contains other DNA sequences that code for the same CDR3. This chain connects TRBV9 to TRBJ2-1; no reliable D call. This CDR3 is 14 amino acids long. Trimming removed 1 base at V and 0 bases at J, with 5 bases between. CDR1 and CDR2 from the germline V gene are SGDLS and YYNGEE. CDR3: CASSVSSSYNEQFF. The CDR3 DNA reads TGTGCCAGCAGCGTAAGTAGCTCCTACAATGAGCAGTTCTTC. Together with reference TRBV9 and TRBJ2-1, the CDR3 gives the full variable domain: DSGVTQTPKHLITATGQRVTLRCSPRSGDLSVYWYQQSLDQGLQFLIQYYNGEERAKGNILERFSAQQFPDLHSELNLSSLELGDSALYFCASSVSSSYNEQFFGPGTRLTVL.

A single count supports this clone. The chain uses TRBV27 and TRBJ1-2, with 7 bases lining up with TRBD1. The CDR3 extends over 14 amino acids. J was trimmed by 1 base and V by 4 bases; bases with no gene match: 3. Germline V gene data show CDR1 as MNHEY and CDR2 as SMNVEV (reference sequence). CDR3 in DNA: TGTGCCAGCAGTTCCCGACAGGGTAACTATGGCTACACCTTC. Protein product: CASSSRQGNYGYTF.

The chain links TRBV27 to TRBJ2-3, with D tentatively TRBD1 (6 bases). The CDR3 length is 14 residues. Trimming left V 3 bases short and J 4 bases short, with 11 bases between. Germline V gives CDR1 MNHEY, CDR2 SMNVEV (reference sequence). CDR3 bases: TGTGCCAGCAGTTTCCATGGGGGCGCAGATACGCAGTATTTT. Encoded protein: CASSFHGGADTQYF.

This clone was detected once. The chain couples TRBV5-6 to TRBJ1-1; no definite D call. From germline, CDR1 is SGHDT and CDR2 YYEEEE. CDR3 length equals 13 residues. Trimming stripped 0 bases from V and 4 bases from J, with 7 bases between. CDR3 loop: CASSLDRRTEAFF. Written as DNA, the CDR3 is TGTGCCAGCAGCTTGGACAGACGCACTGAAGCTTTCTTT.

This clone was observed a few times. This chain links TRBV18 with TRBJ2-3, with D tentatively TRBD1 (6 bases). From germline, CDR1 is KGHSH and CDR2 LQKENI. CDR3 length equals 16 residues. The V end was cut by 3 bases, the J end by 5 bases, with 18 bases between. The CDR3 protein is CASSPPDRSLGDTQYF. The DNA of the CDR3 is TGTGCCAGCTCACCCCCTGACAGGTCACTAGGAGATACGCAGTATTTT.

The CDR3 spells CASSPSGRTGYNSPLHF. The CDR3 DNA is TGTGCCAGCAGCCCCTCCGGCCGGACGGGATATAATTCACCCCTCCACTTT. The chain has TRBV7-9 and TRBJ1-6; D not certain. CDR1 SEHNR and CDR2 FQNEAQ come from the germline V gene (reference sequence). CDR3 length equals 17 residues. V was pared by 5 bases and J by 4 bases, with 18 bases between.

The chain joins TRBV5-1 to TRBJ2-7; TRBD1 matches at 9 bases. This CDR3 region has 15 residues. Germline V gives CDR1 SGHRS, CDR2 YFSETQ. V trimming: 0 bases; J trimming: 4 bases; junction bases outside the gene matches: 5. As DNA, the CDR3 is TGCGCCAGCAGCTTGGTCCCGGGACAGGGTTACGAGCAGTACTTC. Translated, it gives CASSLVPGQGYEQYF.

The CDR3 spells CASSLARVGGYYNEQFF. The CDR3 DNA reads TGCGCCAGCAGCTTGGCCAGGGTCGGCGGCTACTACAATGAGCAGTTCTTC. The chain employs TRBV5-1 and TRBJ2-1; perhaps TRBD1 as D (5 bases). Germline V gene sequence: CDR1 SGHRS, CDR2 YFSETQ. The germline V and J ends were trimmed by 0 bases and 3 bases, with 16 bases remaining between them. The CDR3 is 17 amino acids.

The CDR3 sequence: CAWRLGQGGTDTQYF. CDR3 sequence (DNA): TGTGCCTGGAGGCTAGGACAGGGGGGCACAGATACGCAGTATTTT. The chain carries TRBV30 and TRBJ2-3, with 10 bases lining up with TRBD1. Germline V gives CDR1 GTSNPN, CDR2 SVGIG (reference sequence). This CDR3 region has 15 residues. The V and J ends lost 3 bases and 1 base, in that order; junction bases with no gene match: 4.

This clone is a singleton in its sample. V and J are TRBV30 and TRBJ2-7; 7 positions agree with TRBD2. CDR1 is GTSNPN and CDR2 is SVGIG in the germline V gene (reference sequence). The V gene end was trimmed by 4 bases and the J gene end by 0 bases; junction bases not matched to a gene: 0. This CDR3 comprises 12 residues. For the CDR3, the DNA is TGTGCCTGGACTAGCGGCTCCTACGAGCAGTACTTC. Amino acids: CAWTSGSYEQYF.

This clone was observed a few times. The chain has TRBV29-1 and TRBJ1-1; D is uncertain. The V end lost 4 bases, the J end lost 0 bases, and 9 bases lay between the germline ends. This CDR3 region has 13 residues. Germline CDR1 SQVTM, CDR2 ANQGSEA. CDR3 residues: CSVAGRLNTEAFF. CDR3 nucleotide sequence: TGCAGCGTTGCGGGGAGATTGAACACTGAAGCTTTCTTT.

This clone was observed once. The J gene is TRBJ2-5, the V gene TRBV27, with TRBD1 matching 9 bases. Germline CDR1 and CDR2: MNHEY and SMNVEV (reference sequence). V lost 4 bases, J lost 1 base, and 10 bases stayed unmatched. The CDR3 contains 17 residues. CDR3: CASSSTTGGASQETQYF. The CDR3 DNA reads TGTGCCAGCAGTTCTACCACAGGGGGCGCTTCCCAAGAGACCCAGTACTTC.

This clone was detected only a few times. The chain recombines TRBV2 with TRBJ1-2, with unresolved D. Germline loops: CDR1 SNHLY, CDR2 FYNNEI. CDR3 length: 14 amino acids. V lost 3 bases to trimming and J lost 0 bases, with 8 bases between them. The CDR3 loop is CASSDLAANYGYTF. As DNA, the CDR3 is TGTGCCAGCAGTGATTTGGCGGCTAACTATGGCTACACCTTC.

V and J are TRBV29-1 and TRBJ2-1; 7 bases map to TRBD2. The CDR3 is made up of 10 amino acids. CDR1 is SQVTM, CDR2 ANQGSEA, per germline. Trimming at V came to 4 bases and at J to 14 bases, leaving 5 bases not matched to a gene. DNA for the CDR3: TGCAGCGTTGTGGGGAGGGCCAAGTTCTTC. It translates to CSVVGRAKFF.

The chain links TRBV7-2 to TRBJ2-3; D is perhaps TRBD1 (5 bases). Trimming stripped 4 bases from V and 8 bases from J, with 13 bases between. CDR3 length: 13 residues. Germline V lookup: CDR1 SGHTA, CDR2 FQGNSA. The DNA of the CDR3 is TGTGCCAGCAGCTCTCCCTTTCAGGGTACGCAGTATTTT. Translating gives CASSSPFQGTQYF.

V is TRBV11-2 and J is TRBJ2-7; 13 bases are a match to TRBD2. CDR3 length: 17 residues. V trimming: 4 bases; J trimming: 0 bases; junction bases outside the gene matches: 6. Germline lookup yields CDR1 SGHAT and CDR2 FQNNGV. Here the CDR3 reads CASSSPGTSGNSYEQYF. CDR3 in DNA: TGTGCCAGCAGCTCACCCGGGACTAGCGGGAACTCCTACGAGCAGTACTTC.

J is TRBJ2-1 and V is TRBV14, with D tentatively TRBD2 (7 bases). The CDR3 has 15 residues. The germline CDR1 and CDR2 sequences are SGHDN and FVKESK. V shed 4 bases and J shed 7 bases, with 17 bases lying between them. The CDR3 sequence is CASSLLTRGANEQFF. The CDR3 coding sequence is TGTGCCAGCAGCCTTCTCACCCGGGGGGCTAATGAGCAGTTCTTC.

This clone was seen more than once but under ten times. This CDR3 reads CASRQTGFTEAFF. The CDR3 DNA is TGTGCCAGCAGGCAGACAGGGTTCACTGAAGCTTTCTTT. The J gene is TRBJ1-1, the V gene TRBV6-4, with 7 bases that match TRBD1. The CDR3 consists of 13 residues. The V gene's germline CDR1 is MRHNA and CDR2 SNTAGT. Germline trimming cut 6 bases from V and 4 bases from J; bases unmatched to any gene: 5.

The J gene is TRBJ2-7, the V gene TRBV2, with D perhaps matching TRBD1 (5 bases). The germline V gene has CDR1 SNHLY and CDR2 FYNNEI. This CDR3 has 15 amino acids. V was clipped by 7 bases and J by 1 base, with 17 bases between them. Here the CDR3 DNA reads TGTGCCAGCACCCAGACAGCCGATGAGTCCTACGAGCAGTACTTC. Amino acids: CASTQTADESYEQYF.

The genes are TRBV7-2 and TRBJ2-5; 9 nucleotides agree with TRBD1. This CDR3 is 15 amino acids long. The V segment lost 5 bases and the J segment 1 base; nucleotides outside the gene matches: 5. Germline V CDR1 and CDR2: SGHTA, FQGNSA. CDR3 sequence reads: CASSTNRGLQETQYF. CDR3 nucleotide sequence: TGTGCCAGCAGCACGAACAGGGGGCTCCAAGAGACCCAGTACTTC.

The chain recombines TRBV28 with TRBJ2-2, with a tentative D call TRBD2 (6 bases). Deletions cut 6 bases from V and 3 bases from J, with 17 bases between. From germline, CDR1 is MDHEN and CDR2 SYDVKM. The CDR3 runs 16 residues. CDR3 bases: TGTGCCAGCAGCCCCTCGGGGGAGCCTTACACCGGGGAGCTGTTTTTT. Translation: CASSPSGEPYTGELFF.

The rearrangement uses TRBV28 and TRBJ2-4; D is uncertain. This CDR3 region has 13 residues. Looked up from germline, CDR1 is MDHEN and CDR2 is SYDVKM. V lost 2 bases and J lost 4, with 6 bases in between. The DNA of the CDR3 is TGTGCCAGCAGTTTACCCGGGAAAAACATTCAGTACTTC. It translates to CASSLPGKNIQYF.

The rearrangement uses TRBV6-5 and TRBJ1-1; weak D call: TRBD1 (6 bases). Trimming removed 2 bases from V and 8 bases from J, with 12 bases in between. The CDR3 contains 13 residues. Germline-derived CDR1 and CDR2 are MNHEY and SVGAGI. The CDR3 spells CASSYGTGSEAFF. For the CDR3, the DNA is TGTGCCAGCAGTTACGGAACAGGGTCGGAAGCTTTCTTT.

This clone has just a few counts. The V gene is TRBV5-1, the J gene TRBJ2-4; TRBD1 is a possible D gene (5 bases). The germline CDR1 and CDR2 sequences are SGHRS and YFSETQ. CDR3 size: 14 residues. Trimming shortened V by 0 bases and J by 6 bases, and 10 bases separated the two germline ends. CDR3 loop: CASSLAGQGNIQYF. CDR3 bases: TGCGCCAGCAGCTTGGCCGGGCAGGGAAACATTCAGTACTTC.

This chain joins TRBV10-3 and TRBJ1-1; 7 bases align to TRBD1. V shed 6 bases, J shed 8 bases, and the junction held 15 bases outside the gene matches. This CDR3 contains 15 residues. Germline-derived CDR1 and CDR2 are ENHRY and SYGVKD. This CDR3 is CAISYTGVVKGEAFF. In nucleotides, the CDR3 is TGTGCCATCAGCTACACAGGGGTGGTTAAGGGGGAAGCTTTCTTT.

A few counts support this clone. The chain is built from TRBV19 and TRBJ2-2; TRBD2 matches 11 bases. This CDR3 comprises 17 residues. The germline CDR1 and CDR2 sequences are LNHDA and SQIVND (reference sequence). With V trimmed by 0 bases and J by 9 bases, 9 bases remained unmatched. Here the CDR3 DNA reads TGTGCCAGTAGTATAGATACTAGCGGGAGAGGTATGCGGGAGCTGTTTTTT. Its translation: CASSIDTSGRGMRELFF.

V is TRBV6-1 and J is TRBJ2-7; 7 bases are a match to TRBD1. There are 13 residues in the CDR3. CDR1 MNHNS and CDR2 SASEGT come from the germline V gene. V shed 6 bases and J 4 bases; nucleotides not matched to a gene: 6. Here the CDR3 DNA reads TGTGCCAGCAGCCCGGGACAGATTTACGAGCAGTACTTC. Its protein product is CASSPGQIYEQYF.

The chain employs TRBV28 and TRBJ1-2; D uncertain. The CDR3 is 12 amino acids. Trimming took off 4 bases at V and 3 bases at J, with 6 bases between the two ends. The germline V gene encodes CDR1 MDHEN and CDR2 SYDVKM. This CDR3 is CASSSVYYGYTF. As DNA, the CDR3 is TGTGCCAGCAGTTCAGTTTACTATGGCTACACCTTC.